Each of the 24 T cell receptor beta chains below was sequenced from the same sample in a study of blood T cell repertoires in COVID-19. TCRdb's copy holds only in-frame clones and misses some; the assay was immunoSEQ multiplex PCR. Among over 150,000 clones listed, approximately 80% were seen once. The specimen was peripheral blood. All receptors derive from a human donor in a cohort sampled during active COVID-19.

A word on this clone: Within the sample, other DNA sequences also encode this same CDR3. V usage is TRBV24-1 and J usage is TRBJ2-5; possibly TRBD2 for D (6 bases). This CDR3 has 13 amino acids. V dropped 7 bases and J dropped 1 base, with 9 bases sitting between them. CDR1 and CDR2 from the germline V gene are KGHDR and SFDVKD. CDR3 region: CATSGGSQETQYF. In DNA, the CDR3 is TGTGCCACCAGCGGAGGGTCCCAAGAGACCCAGTACTTC.

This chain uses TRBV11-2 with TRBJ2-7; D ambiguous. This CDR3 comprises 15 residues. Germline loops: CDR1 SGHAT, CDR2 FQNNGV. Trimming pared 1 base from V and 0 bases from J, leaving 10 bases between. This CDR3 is CASSLGVTGSYEQYF. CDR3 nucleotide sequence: TGTGCCAGCAGCTTAGGGGTGACGGGCTCCTACGAGCAGTACTTC.

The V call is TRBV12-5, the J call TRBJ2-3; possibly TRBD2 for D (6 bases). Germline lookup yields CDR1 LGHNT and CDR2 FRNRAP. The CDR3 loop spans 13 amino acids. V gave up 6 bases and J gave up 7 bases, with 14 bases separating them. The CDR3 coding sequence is TGTGCTAGTGGGTCGGAGGGGCGAAATACGCAGTATTTT. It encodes CASGSEGRNTQYF.

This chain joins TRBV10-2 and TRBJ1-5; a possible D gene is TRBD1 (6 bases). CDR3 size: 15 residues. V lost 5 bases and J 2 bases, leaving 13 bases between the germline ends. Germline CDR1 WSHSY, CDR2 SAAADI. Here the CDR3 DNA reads TGCGCCAGCAGTTCACAGGGTCTCGGCAATCAGCCCCAGCATTTT. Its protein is CASSSQGLGNQPQHF.

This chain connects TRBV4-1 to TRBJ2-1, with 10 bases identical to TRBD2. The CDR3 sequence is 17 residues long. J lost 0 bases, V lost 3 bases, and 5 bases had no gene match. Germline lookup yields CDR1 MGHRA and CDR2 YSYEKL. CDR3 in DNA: TGCGCCAGCAGCCACCTCGGACTAGCGGTCTCCTACAATGAGCAGTTCTTC. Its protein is CASSHLGLAVSYNEQFF.

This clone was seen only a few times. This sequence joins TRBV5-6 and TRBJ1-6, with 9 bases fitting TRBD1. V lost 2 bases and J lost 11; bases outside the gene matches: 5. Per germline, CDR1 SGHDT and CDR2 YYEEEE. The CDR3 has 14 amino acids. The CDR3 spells CASSFGTGSPPLHF. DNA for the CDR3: TGTGCCAGCAGCTTCGGGACAGGGAGTCCACCCCTCCACTTT.

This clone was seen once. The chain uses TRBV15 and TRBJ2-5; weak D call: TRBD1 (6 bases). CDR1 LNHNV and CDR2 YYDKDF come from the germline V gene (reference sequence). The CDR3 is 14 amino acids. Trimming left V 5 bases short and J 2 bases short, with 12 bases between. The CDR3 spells CATSLQGLQETQYF. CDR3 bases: TGTGCCACCAGCTTACAGGGTCTTCAAGAGACCCAGTACTTC.

The CDR3 DNA sequence: TGTGCCAGCAGTGAATTGGCGTACGGGGGCTACACCTTC. Protein: CASSELAYGGYTF. This chain connects TRBV2 to TRBJ1-2; no reliable D call. The CDR3 totals 13 residues. CDR1 and CDR2 from the germline V gene are SNHLY and FYNNEI. The V end was cut by 2 bases, the J end by 8 bases, with 12 bases between. Based on the CDR3 plus reference TRBV2 and TRBJ1-2, the full variable domain is EPEVTQTPSHQVTQMGQEVILRCVPISNHLYFYWYRQILGQKVEFLVSFYNNEISEKSEIFDDQFSVERPDGSNFTLKIRSTKLEDSAMYFCASSELAYGGYTFGSGTRLTVV.

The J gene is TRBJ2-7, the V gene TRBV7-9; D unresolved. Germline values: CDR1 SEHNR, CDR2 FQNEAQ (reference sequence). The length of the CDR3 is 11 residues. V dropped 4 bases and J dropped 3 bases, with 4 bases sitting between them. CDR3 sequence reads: CASSSIYEQYF. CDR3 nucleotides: TGTGCCAGCAGCTCCATCTACGAGCAGTACTTC. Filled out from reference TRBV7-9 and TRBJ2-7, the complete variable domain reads DTGVSQNPRHKITKRGQNVTFRCDPISEHNRLYWYRQTLGQGPEFLTYFQNEAQLEKSRLLSDRFSAERPKGSFSTLEIQRTEQGDSAMYLCASSSIYEQYFGPGTRLTVT.

The CDR3, as DNA: TGTGCCAGCTCACGCCCTGGGGGGTACAATGAGCAGTTCTTC. The encoded protein is CASSRPGGYNEQFF. The V gene is TRBV18, the J gene TRBJ2-1; the D gene is possibly TRBD2 (6 bases). The CDR3 is 14 amino acids. Trimming left V 4 bases short and J 4 bases short, with 11 bases between. The V gene's germline CDR1 is KGHSH and CDR2 LQKENI.

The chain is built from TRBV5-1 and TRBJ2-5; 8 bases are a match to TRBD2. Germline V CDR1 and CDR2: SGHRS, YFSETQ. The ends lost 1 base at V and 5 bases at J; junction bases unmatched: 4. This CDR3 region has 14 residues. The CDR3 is CASSLTAGGETQYF. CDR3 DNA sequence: TGCGCCAGCAGCTTGACCGCGGGAGGCGAGACCCAGTACTTC.

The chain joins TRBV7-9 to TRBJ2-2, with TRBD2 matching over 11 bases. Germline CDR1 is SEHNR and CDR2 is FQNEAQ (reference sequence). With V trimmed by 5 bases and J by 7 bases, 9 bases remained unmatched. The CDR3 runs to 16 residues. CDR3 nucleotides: TGTGCCAGCAGCGGGGGACTAGCGGAGGTTTTCGGGGAGCTGTTTTTT. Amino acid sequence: CASSGGLAEVFGELFF. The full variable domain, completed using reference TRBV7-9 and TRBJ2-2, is DTGVSQNPRHKITKRGQNVTFRCDPISEHNRLYWYRQTLGQGPEFLTYFQNEAQLEKSRLLSDRFSAERPKGSFSTLEIQRTEQGDSAMYLCASSGGLAEVFGELFFGEGSRLTVL.

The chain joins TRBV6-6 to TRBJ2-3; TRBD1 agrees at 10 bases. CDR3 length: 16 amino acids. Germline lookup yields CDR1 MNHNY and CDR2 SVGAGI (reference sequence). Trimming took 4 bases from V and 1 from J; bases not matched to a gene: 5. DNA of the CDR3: TGTGCCAGCAGTTTAGACAGGGGGCGCGGCACAGATACGCAGTATTTT. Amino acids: CASSLDRGRGTDTQYF.

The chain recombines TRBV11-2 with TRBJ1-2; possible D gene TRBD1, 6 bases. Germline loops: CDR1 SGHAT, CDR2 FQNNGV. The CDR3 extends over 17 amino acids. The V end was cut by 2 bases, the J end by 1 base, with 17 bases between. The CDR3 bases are TGTGCCAGCAGCTTATATGGGGGGGGCGCTGTTAACTATGGCTACACCTTC. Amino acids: CASSLYGGGAVNYGYTF.

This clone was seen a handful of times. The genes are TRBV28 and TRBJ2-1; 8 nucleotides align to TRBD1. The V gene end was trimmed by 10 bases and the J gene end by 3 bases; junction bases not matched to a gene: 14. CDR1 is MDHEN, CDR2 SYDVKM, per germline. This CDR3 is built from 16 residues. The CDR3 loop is CATNNPGTGLYNEQFF. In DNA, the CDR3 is TGTGCCACCAATAATCCCGGGACAGGACTCTACAATGAGCAGTTCTTC.

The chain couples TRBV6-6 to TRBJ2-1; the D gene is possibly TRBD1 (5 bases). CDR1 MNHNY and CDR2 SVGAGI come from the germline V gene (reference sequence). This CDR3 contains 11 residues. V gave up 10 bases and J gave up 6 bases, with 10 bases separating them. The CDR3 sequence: CATTDINEQFF. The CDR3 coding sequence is TGTGCCACCACGGACATCAATGAGCAGTTCTTC.

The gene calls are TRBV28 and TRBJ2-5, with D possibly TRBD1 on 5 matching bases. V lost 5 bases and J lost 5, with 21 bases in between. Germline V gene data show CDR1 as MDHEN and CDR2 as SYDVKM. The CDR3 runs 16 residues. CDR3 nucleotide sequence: TGTGCCAGCAGTGGCTATCTTATCAGCCCAGGGGAGACCCAGTACTTC. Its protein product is CASSGYLISPGETQYF.

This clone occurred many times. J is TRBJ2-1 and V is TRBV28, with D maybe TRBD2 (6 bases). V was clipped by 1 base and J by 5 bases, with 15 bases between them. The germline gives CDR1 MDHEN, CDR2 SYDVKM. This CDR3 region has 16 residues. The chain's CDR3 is CASSLFGQGGNNEQFF. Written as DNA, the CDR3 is TGTGCCAGCAGTTTATTCGGGCAGGGAGGAAACAATGAGCAGTTCTTC.

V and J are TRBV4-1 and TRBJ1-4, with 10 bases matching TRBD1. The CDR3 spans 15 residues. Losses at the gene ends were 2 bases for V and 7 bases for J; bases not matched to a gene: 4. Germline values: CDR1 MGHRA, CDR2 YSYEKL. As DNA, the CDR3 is TGCGCCAGCAGCCAACCCCGGGACAGGGGTGAAAAACTGTTTTTT. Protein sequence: CASSQPRDRGEKLFF.

CDR3 nucleotide sequence: TGTGCCAGCTCACCGGGGGCCGGGGAGACCCAGTACTTC. Translated, it gives CASSPGAGETQYF. V is TRBV18 and J is TRBJ2-5, with a weak D call TRBD1 (6 bases). This CDR3 is built from 13 residues. The V and J ends lost 3 bases and 5 bases respectively, with 10 bases between them. The germline gives CDR1 KGHSH, CDR2 LQKENI.

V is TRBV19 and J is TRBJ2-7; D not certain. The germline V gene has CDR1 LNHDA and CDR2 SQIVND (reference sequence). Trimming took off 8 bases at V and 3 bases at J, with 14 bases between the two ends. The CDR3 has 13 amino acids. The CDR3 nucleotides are TGTGCCAGTGGGCCAAAACCGTTCTACGAGCAGTACTTC. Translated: CASGPKPFYEQYF.

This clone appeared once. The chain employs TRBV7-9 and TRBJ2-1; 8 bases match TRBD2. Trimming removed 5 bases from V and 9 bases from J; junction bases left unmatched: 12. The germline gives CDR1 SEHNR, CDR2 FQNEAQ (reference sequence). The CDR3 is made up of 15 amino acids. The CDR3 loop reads CASSPYLAGGGEQFF. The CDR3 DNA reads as TGTGCCAGCAGCCCCTACTTGGCGGGAGGTGGTGAGCAGTTCTTC.

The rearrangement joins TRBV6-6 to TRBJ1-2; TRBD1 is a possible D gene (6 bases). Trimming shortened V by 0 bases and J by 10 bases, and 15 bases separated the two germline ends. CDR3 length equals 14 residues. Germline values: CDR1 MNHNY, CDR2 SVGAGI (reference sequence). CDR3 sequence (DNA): TGTGCCAGCAGTTACTCGGGGGGGCGGAATTCCTACACCTTC. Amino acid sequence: CASSYSGGRNSYTF.

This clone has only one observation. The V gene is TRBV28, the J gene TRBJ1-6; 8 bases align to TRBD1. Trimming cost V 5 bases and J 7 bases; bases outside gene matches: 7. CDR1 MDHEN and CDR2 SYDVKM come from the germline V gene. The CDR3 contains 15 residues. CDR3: CASSPRTGNNSPLHF. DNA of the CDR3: TGTGCCAGCAGTCCTCGGACAGGGAACAATTCACCCCTCCACTTT.